The sequence of this T cell receptor (beta chain) was determined in a study of blood T cell repertoires in COVID-19. The J segment lost 4 bases and the V segment lost 10 bases, leaving 15 bases of the junction unmatched. The CDR3 spans 15 residues. CDR1 is SEHNR and CDR2 is FQNEAQ in the germline V gene (reference sequence). This clone has just a few counts. Original data processing: Nucleated cell number was recorded as an estimate derived from reference gene primer amplification. TCRdb's copy holds only in-frame clones and misses some; the assay was immunoSEQ multiplex PCR. The DNA was the basis for D and trimming; V, J and clone size are from that table. The data contain about 240,000 clones, over 75% of them singletons.

The sample taken for sequencing was peripheral blood. This clonotype was obtained from a woman aged 30 to 39 with acute or convalescent COVID-19. The chain recombines TRBV7-9 with TRBJ2-7; TRBD2 aligns across 8 bases. DNA of the CDR3: TGTGCCACCTCACCCCTCCTAGCGGGTCCTTACGAGCAGTACTTC. Protein product: CATSPLLAGPYEQYF.